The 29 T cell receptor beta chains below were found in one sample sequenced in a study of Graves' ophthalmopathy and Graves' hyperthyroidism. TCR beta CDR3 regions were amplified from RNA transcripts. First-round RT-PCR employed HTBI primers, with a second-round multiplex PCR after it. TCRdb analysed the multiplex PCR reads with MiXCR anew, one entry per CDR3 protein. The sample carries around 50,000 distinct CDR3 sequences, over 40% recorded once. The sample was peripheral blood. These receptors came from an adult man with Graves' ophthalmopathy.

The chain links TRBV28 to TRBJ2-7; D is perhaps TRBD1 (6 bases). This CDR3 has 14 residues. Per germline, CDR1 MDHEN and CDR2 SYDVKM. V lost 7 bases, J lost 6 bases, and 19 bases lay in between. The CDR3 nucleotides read TGTGCCAGCATCAGCCTTCAGGGGCGCGGCGAGCAGTACTTC. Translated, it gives CASISLQGRGEQYF. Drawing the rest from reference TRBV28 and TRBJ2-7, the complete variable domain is DVKVTQSSRYLVKRTGEKVFLECVQDMDHENMFWYRQDPGLGLRLIYFSYDVKMKEKGDIPEGYSVSREKKERFSLILESASTNQTSMYLCASISLQGRGEQYFGPGTRLTVT.

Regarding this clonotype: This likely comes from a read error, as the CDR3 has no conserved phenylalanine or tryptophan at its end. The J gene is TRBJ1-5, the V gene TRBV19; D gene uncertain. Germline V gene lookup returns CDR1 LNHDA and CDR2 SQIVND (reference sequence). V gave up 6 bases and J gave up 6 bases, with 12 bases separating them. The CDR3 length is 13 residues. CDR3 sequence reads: CASSGSLSQPQHY. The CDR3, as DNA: TGTGCCAGTAGCGGGAGTTTAAGTCAGCCCCAGCATTAT.

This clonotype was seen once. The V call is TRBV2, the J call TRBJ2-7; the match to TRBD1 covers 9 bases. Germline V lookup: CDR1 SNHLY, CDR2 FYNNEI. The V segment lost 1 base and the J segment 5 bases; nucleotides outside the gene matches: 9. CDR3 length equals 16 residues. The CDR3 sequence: CASSEGGGQGTDEQYF. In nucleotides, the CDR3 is TGTGCCAGCAGTGAAGGGGGGGGACAGGGCACCGACGAGCAGTACTTC.

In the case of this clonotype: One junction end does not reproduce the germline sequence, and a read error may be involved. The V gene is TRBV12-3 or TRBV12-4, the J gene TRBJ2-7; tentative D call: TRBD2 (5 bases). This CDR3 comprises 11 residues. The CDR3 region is CASNYAGELYF. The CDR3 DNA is TGTGCCAGCAATTACGCCGGGGAGCTGTACTTC.

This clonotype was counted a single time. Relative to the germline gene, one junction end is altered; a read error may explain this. The CDR3 loop reads CASSPFVRRALNTEACF. The CDR3 region has the DNA TGTGCCAGCAGCCCTTTCGTACGGCGGGCCCTAAACACTGAGGCTTGCTTT. The chain joins TRBV7-2 to TRBJ1-1; no definite D call. The CDR3 runs to 17 residues. In germline, CDR1 is SGHTA, CDR2 FQGNSA. Filled out from reference TRBV7-2 and TRBJ1-1, the complete variable domain reads GAGVSQSPSNKVTEKGKDVELRCDPISGHTALYWYRQSLGQGLEFLIYFQGNSAPDKSGLPSDRFSAERTGGSVSTLTIQRTQQEDSAVYLCASSPFVRRALNTEACFGQGTRLTVV.

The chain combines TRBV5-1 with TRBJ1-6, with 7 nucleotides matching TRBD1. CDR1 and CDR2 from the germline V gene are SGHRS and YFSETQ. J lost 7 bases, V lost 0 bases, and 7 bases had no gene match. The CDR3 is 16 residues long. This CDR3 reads CASSLAEQGRNSPLHF. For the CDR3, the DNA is TGCGCCAGCAGCTTGGCCGAACAGGGGAGGAATTCACCCCTCCACTTT.

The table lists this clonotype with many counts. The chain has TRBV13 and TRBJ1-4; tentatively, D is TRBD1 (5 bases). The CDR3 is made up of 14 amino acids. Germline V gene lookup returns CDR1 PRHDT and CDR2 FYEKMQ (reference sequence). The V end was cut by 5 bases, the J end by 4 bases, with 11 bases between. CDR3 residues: CASSRGVGNEKLFF. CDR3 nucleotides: TGTGCCAGCAGCCGAGGGGTTGGTAATGAAAAACTGTTTTTT. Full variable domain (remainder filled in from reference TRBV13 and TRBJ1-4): AAGVIQSPRHLIKEKRETATLKCYPIPRHDTVYWYQQGPGQDPQFLISFYEKMQSDKGSIPDRFSAQQFSDYHSELNMSSLELGDSALYFCASSRGVGNEKLFFGSGTQLSVL.

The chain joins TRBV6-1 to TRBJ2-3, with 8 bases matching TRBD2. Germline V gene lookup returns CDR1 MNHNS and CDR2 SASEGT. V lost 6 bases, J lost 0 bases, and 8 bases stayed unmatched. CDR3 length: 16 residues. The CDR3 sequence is CASSPEAGGSTDTQYF. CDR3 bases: TGTGCCAGCAGCCCTGAGGCGGGAGGTAGCACAGATACGCAGTATTTT.

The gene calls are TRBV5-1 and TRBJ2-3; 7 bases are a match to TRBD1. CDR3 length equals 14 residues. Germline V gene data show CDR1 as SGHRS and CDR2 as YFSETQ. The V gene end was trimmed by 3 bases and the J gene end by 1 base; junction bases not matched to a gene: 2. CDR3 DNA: TGCGCCAGCAGCTCTGGACAGGGCACAGATACGCAGTATTTT. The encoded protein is CASSSGQGTDTQYF. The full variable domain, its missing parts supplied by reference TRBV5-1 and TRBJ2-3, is KAGVTQTPRYLIKTRGQQVTLSCSPISGHRSVSWYQQTPGQGLQFLFEYFSETQRNKGNFPGRFSGRQFSNSRSEMNVSTLELGDSALYLCASSSGQGTDTQYFGPGTRLTVL.

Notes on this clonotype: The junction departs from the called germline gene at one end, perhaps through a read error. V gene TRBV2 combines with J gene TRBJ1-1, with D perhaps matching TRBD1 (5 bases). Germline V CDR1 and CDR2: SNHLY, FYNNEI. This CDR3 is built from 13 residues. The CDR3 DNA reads TGCGCCAGTGCGGGGGACGGAAACACTGAAGCTTTCTTT. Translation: CASAGDGNTEAFF.

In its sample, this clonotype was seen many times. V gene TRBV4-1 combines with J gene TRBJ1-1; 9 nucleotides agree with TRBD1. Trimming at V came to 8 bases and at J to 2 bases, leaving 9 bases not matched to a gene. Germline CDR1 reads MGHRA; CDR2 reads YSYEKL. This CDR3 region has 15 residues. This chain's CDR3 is CASGRGTGFNTEAFF. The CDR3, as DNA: TGCGCCAGCGGCCGGGGGACAGGGTTTAACACTGAAGCTTTCTTT.

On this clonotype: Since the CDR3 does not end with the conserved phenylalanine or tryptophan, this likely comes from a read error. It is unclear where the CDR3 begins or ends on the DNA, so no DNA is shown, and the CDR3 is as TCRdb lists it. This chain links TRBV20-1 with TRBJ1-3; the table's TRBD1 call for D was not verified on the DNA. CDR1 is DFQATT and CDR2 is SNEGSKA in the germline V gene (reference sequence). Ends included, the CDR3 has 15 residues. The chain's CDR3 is CSARDRTGMGNTIYL.

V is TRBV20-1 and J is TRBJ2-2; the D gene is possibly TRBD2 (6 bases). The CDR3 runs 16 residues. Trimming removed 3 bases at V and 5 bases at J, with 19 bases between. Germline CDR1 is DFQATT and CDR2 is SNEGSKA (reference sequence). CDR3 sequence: CSARGAAGGETGELFF. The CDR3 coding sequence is TGCAGTGCTAGGGGAGCAGCGGGTGGAGAGACCGGGGAGCTGTTTTTT.

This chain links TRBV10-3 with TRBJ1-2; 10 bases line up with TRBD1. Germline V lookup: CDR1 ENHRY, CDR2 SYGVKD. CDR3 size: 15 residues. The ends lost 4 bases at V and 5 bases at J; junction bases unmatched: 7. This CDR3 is CAISAGQGVNYGYTF. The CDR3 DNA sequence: TGTGCCATCAGTGCCGGACAGGGGGTTAATTATGGCTACACCTTC.

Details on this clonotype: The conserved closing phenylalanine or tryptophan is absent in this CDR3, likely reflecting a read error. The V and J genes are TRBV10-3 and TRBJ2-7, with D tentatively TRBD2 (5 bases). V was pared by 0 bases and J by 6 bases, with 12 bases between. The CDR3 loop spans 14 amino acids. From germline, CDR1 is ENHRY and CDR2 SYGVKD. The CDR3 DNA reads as TGTGCCATCAGTGAGTCGATGTCTAGCCCCGAGCAGTACCTC. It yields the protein CAISESMSSPEQYL.

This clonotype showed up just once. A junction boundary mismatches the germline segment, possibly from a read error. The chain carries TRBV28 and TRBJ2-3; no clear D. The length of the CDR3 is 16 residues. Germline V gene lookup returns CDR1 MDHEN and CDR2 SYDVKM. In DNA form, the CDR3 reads TGTCCCAGCAGATACCGGAGAGAATTCTCCACAGATACGCAGTATTTT. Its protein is CPSRYRREFSTDTQYF.

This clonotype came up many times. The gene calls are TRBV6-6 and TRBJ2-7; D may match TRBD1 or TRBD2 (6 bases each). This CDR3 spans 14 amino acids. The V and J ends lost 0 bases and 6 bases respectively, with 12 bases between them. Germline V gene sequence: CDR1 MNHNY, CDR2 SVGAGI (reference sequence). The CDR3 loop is CASSYSERGREQYF. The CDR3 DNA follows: TGTGCCAGCAGTTACTCTGAACGGGGGCGCGAGCAGTACTTC.

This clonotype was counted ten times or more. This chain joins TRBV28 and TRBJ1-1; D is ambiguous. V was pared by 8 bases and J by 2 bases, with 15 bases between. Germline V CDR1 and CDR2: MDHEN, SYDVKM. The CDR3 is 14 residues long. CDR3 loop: CASGSWGTNTEAFF. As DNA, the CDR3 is TGTGCCAGCGGGAGCTGGGGAACTAACACTGAAGCTTTCTTT.

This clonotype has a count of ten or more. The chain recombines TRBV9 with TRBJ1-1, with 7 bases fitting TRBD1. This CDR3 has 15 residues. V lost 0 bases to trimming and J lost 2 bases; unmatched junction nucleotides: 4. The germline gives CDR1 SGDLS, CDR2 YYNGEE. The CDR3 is CASSVAGQLNTEAFF. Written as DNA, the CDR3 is TGTGCCAGCAGCGTAGCGGGACAGCTCAACACTGAAGCTTTCTTT.

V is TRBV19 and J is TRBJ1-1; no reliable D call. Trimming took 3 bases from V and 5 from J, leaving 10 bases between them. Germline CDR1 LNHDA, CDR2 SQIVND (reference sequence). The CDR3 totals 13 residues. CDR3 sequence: CASSIDRRTEAFF. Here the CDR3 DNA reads TGTGCCAGTAGTATTGATCGGCGGACTGAAGCTTTCTTT.

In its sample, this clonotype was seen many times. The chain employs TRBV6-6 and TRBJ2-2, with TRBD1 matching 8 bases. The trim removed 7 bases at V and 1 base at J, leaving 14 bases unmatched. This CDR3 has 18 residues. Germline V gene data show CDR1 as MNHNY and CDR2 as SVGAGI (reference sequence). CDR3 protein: CASTQTTGQGVNTGELFF. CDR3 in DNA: TGTGCCAGCACCCAAACTACCGGACAGGGCGTGAACACCGGGGAGCTGTTTTTT.

Here the CDR3 DNA reads TGTGCCATCAGCGTTGACGAGGGGAACGAAAAACTGTTTTTT. It yields the protein CAISVDEGNEKLFF. The chain recombines TRBV10-3 with TRBJ1-4; tentative D call: TRBD1 (5 bases). This CDR3 has 14 residues. Germline V gene data show CDR1 as ENHRY and CDR2 as SYGVKD. With 6 bases removed from V and 8 bases from J, the gap between germline ends came to 16 bases.

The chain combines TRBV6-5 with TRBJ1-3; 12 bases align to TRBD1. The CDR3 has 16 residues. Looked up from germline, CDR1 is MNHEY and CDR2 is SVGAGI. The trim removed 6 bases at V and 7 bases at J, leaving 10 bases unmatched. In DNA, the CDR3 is TGTGCCAGCAGACTGAACGCCGGGACAGGGGGCAACACCATATATTTT. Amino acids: CASRLNAGTGGNTIYF.

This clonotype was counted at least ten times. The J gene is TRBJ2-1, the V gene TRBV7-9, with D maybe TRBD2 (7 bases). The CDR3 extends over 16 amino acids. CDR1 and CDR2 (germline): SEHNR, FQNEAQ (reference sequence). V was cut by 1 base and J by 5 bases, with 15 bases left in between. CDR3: CASSLGRGGGNNEQFF. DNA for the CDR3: TGTGCCAGCAGCTTAGGAAGGGGGGGGGGAAACAATGAGCAGTTCTTC.

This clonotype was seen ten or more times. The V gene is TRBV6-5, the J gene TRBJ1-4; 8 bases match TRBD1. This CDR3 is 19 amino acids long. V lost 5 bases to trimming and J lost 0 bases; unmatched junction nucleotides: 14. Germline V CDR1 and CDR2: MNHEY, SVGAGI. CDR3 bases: TGTGCCAGCAGTCACCGGGACAGGAGCGGACCTGCAACTAATGAAAAACTGTTTTTT. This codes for CASSHRDRSGPATNEKLFF.

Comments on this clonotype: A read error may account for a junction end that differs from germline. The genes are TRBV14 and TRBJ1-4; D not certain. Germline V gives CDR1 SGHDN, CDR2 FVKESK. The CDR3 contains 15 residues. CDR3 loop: CASSQTRSFNEKPFF. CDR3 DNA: TGTGCCAGCAGCCAAACACGTTCTTTTAACGAAAAACCGTTTTTT.

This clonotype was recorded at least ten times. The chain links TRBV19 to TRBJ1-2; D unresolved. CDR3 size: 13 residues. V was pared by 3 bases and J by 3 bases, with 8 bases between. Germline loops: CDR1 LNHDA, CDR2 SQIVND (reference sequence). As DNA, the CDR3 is TGTGCCAGTAGTATCAAGGATTACTATGGCTACACCTTC. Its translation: CASSIKDYYGYTF.

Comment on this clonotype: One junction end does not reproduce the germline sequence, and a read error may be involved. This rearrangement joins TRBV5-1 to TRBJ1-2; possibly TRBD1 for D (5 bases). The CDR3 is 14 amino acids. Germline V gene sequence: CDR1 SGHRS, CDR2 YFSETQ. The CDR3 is CASSLAGGAYGHTF. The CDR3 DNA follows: TGCGCCAGCAGCTTGGCCGGGGGAGCCTATGGCCACACCTTC.

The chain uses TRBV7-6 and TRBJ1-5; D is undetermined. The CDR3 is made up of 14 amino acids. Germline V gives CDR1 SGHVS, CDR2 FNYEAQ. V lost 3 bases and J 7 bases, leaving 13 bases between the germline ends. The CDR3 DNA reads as TGTGCCAGCAGCTTCGGTACGGGAGGACAGCCCCAGCATTTT. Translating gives CASSFGTGGQPQHF.